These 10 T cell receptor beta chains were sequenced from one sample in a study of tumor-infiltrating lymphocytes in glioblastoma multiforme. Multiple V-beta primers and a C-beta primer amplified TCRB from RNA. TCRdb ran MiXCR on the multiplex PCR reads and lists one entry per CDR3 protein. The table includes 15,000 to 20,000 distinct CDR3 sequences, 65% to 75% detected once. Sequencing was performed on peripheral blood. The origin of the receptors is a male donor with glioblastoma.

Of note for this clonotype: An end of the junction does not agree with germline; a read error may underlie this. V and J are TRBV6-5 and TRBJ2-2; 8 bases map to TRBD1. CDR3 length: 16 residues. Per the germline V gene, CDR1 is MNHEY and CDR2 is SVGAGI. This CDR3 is CASSSDRGPNTGEMFF. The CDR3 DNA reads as TGCGCCAGCAGTTCCGACAGGGGCCCGAACACCGGGGAGATGTTTTTT.

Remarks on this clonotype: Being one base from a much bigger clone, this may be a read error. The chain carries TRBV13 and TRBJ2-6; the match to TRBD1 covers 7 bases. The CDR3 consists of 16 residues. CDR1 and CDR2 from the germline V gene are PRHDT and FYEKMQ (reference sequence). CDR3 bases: TGTGCCAGCAGCCAACAGGGGAAGACTGGGGCCAACGTCCTGGCTTTC. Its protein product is CASSQQGKTGANVLAF.

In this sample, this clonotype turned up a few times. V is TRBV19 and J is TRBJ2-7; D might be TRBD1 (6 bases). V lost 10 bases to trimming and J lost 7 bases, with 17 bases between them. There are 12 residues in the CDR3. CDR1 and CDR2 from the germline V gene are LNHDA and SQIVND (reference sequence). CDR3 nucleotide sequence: TGTGCCACCTTAGGACAGCGCCGGGAGCAGTACTTC. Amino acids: CATLGQRREQYF.

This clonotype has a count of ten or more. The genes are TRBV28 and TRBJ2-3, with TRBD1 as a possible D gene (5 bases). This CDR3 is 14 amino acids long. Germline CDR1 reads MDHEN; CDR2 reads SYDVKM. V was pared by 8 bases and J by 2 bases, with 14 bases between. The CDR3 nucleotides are TGTGCCAGCCGTGGGGCGGCGTACACAGATACGCAGTATTTT. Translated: CASRGAAYTDTQYF. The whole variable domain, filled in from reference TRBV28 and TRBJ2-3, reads DVKVTQSSRYLVKRTGEKVFLECVQDMDHENMFWYRQDPGLGLRLIYFSYDVKMKEKGDIPEGYSVSREKKERFSLILESASTNQTSMYLCASRGAAYTDTQYFGPGTRLTVL.

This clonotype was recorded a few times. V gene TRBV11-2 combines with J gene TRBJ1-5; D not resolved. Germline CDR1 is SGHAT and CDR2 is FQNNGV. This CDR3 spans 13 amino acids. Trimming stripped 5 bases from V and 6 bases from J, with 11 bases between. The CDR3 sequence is CASSPDGFQPQHF. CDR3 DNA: TGTGCCAGCAGCCCGGACGGTTTTCAGCCCCAGCATTTT.

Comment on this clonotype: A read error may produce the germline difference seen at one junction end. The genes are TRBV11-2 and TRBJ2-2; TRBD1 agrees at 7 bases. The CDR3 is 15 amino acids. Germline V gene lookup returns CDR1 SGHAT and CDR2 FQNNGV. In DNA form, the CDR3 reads TGTGCCAGCAGCTTAGTACAGGGGCATATCGGGGAGCTGTCTTTT. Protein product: CASSLVQGHIGELSF.

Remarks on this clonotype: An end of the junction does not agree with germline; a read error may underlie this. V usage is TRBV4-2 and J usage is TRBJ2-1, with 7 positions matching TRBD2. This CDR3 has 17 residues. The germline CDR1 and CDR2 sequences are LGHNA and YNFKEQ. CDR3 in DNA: TGTGCCAGCAACCAAGAGGTACTAGCGTACTCCTACAATAAGCAGTTCTTC. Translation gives CASNQEVLAYSYNKQFF.

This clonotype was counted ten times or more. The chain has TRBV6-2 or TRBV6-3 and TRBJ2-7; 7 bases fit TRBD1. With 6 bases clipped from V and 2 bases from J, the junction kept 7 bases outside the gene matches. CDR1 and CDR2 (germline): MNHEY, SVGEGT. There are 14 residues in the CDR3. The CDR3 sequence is CASRKIGTAYEQYF. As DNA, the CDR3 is TGTGCCAGCAGGAAAATTGGGACAGCCTACGAGCAGTACTTC.

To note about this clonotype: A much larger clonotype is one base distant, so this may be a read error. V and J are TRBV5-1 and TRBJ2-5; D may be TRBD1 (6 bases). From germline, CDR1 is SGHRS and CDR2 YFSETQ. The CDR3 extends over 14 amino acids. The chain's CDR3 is CASSIQGSRETQCF. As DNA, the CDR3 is TGCGCCAGCAGCATACAGGGATCAAGGGAGACCCAGTGCTTC.

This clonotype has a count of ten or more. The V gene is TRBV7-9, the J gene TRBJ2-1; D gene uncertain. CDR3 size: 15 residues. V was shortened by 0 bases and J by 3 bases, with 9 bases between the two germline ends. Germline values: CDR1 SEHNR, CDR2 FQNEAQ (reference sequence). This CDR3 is CASSLAGPYYNEQFF. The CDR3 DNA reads TGTGCCAGCAGCTTAGCTGGGCCTTACTACAATGAGCAGTTCTTC. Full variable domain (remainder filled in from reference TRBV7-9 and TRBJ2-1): DTGVSQNPRHKITKRGQNVTFRCDPISEHNRLYWYRQTLGQGPEFLTYFQNEAQLEKSRLLSDRFSAERPKGSFSTLEIQRTEQGDSAMYLCASSLAGPYYNEQFFGPGTRLTVL.